These 6 T cell receptor beta chains came from one sample sequenced in a study of immune evolution from preneoplasia to lung adenocarcinoma (dated by TCRdb to about 2021). Preparation of the library involved the immunoSEQ multiplex PCR assay. TCRdb limited this immuneACCESS table to in-frame rearrangements with V and J called. A share of clones is missing; checked studies link under half to unresolved V genes, and the rest is unexplained. The sample contains a few thousand clones, 65% to 90% of them found a single time. Of the sample, under 3.5% falls within the top ten clones. The source material was FFPE invasive lung adenocarcinoma tissue. The cell subset or site label, as the study defines it: frankly invasive lung adenocarcinoma (ADC). The receptors derive from a person in their fifties or sixties with lung adenocarcinoma.

V and J are TRBV9 and TRBJ1-3, with 11 bases matching TRBD1. The CDR3 is 15 residues long. Looked up from germline, CDR1 is SGDLS and CDR2 is YYNGEE. V was pared by 3 bases and J by 6 bases, with 5 bases of the junction left unmatched. The chain's CDR3 is CASSAGTGGQNTIYF. The CDR3 bases are TGTGCCAGCAGCGCCGGGACAGGGGGTCAAAACACCATATATTTT.

The genes are TRBV7-9 and TRBJ2-7; 8 bases fit TRBD1. There are 14 residues in the CDR3. Germline V lookup: CDR1 SEHNR, CDR2 FQNEAQ (reference sequence). Trimming took 6 bases from V and 4 from J; bases not matched to a gene: 8. The CDR3 here is CASSWQGASYEQYF. DNA of the CDR3: TGTGCCAGCAGTTGGCAGGGGGCTTCATACGAGCAGTACTTC.

The chain has TRBV5-1 and TRBJ2-7; maybe TRBD1 (6 bases). The germline V gene has CDR1 SGHRS and CDR2 YFSETQ. This CDR3 contains 15 residues. Trimming removed 2 bases from V and 2 bases from J, with 14 bases in between. The CDR3 DNA sequence: TGCGCCAGCAGCTTAAACCGGGACAAAACCTACGAGCAGTACTTC. This sequence encodes CASSLNRDKTYEQYF.

This rearrangement joins TRBV11-2 to TRBJ2-7; tentatively, D is TRBD1 (5 bases). The CDR3 has 14 residues. Germline assignment: CDR1 SGHAT and CDR2 FQNNGV. Trimming removed 4 bases at V and 6 bases at J, with 16 bases between. For the CDR3, the DNA is TGTGCCAGCAGCTCGACGATAGTTCAGGGCGAGCAGTACTTC. This encodes CASSSTIVQGEQYF.

The CDR3 DNA is TGTGCCATCAGTCCCGTCCCCGGAGGCGAGCAGTACTTC. Its protein product is CAISPVPGGEQYF. The chain links TRBV10-3 to TRBJ2-7, with D tentatively TRBD2 (5 bases). The germline CDR1 and CDR2 sequences are ENHRY and SYGVKD. The V end was cut by 5 bases, the J end by 6 bases, with 14 bases between. The CDR3 loop spans 13 amino acids.

V gene TRBV6-6 combines with J gene TRBJ2-2; 8 bases are shared with TRBD2. CDR1 and CDR2 from the germline V gene are MNHNY and SVGAGI (reference sequence). V shed 5 bases, J shed 7 bases, and the junction held 12 bases outside the gene matches. The CDR3 length is 16 residues. The CDR3 spells CASSPRSGSSDGELFF. The CDR3 DNA reads as TGTGCCAGCAGTCCTCGGAGCGGGAGTTCCGACGGGGAGCTGTTTTTT.